Below, 20 T cell receptor beta chains from the same sample are listed, as sequenced in a study of T cells after yellow fever vaccination. TCRdb passed the 5' RACE reads through MiXCR, listing each CDR3 protein once. The sample has 450,000 to 550,000 distinct CDR3 sequences, around a fifth seen once. The sequences come from PBMCs, collected 20 to 25 days after the first yellow fever vaccination. The receptors derive from a man younger than 30 who received the YFV17D yellow fever vaccine.

This clonotype showed up just a few times. This chain links TRBV11-2 with TRBJ1-1; D not certain. The germline V gene has CDR1 SGHAT and CDR2 FQNNGV. The CDR3 covers 11 residues. Trimming took 2 bases from V and 8 from J, leaving 6 bases between them. The CDR3 protein is CASSLTDEAFF. CDR3 DNA sequence: TGTGCCAGCAGCTTAACGGACGAAGCTTTCTTT.

The J gene is TRBJ2-2, the V gene TRBV18, with TRBD1 matching 9 bases. Germline V CDR1 and CDR2: KGHSH, LQKENI. This CDR3 comprises 15 residues. V was clipped by 3 bases and J by 6 bases; unmatched bases: 5. This chain's CDR3 is CASSPGQGGSGELFF. The CDR3 bases are TGTGCCAGCTCACCGGGACAGGGAGGCTCCGGGGAGCTGTTTTTT.

This clonotype was observed once. The junction departs from the called germline gene at one end, perhaps through a read error. This chain joins TRBV12-3 or TRBV12-4 and TRBJ2-5, with D possibly matching TRBD2 (5 bases). The CDR3 loop spans 12 amino acids. As DNA, the CDR3 is TGTGCCGGCAGTCGGACTCAAGAGACCCAGTACTTC. It translates to CAGSRTQETQYF.

The chain carries TRBV20-1 and TRBJ1-6; tentative D call: TRBD1 (5 bases). The V and J ends lost 6 bases and 10 bases respectively, with 19 bases between them. The CDR3 is 14 residues long. Germline CDR1 is DFQATT and CDR2 is SNEGSKA (reference sequence). The CDR3, as DNA: TGCAGTGCCACCTTAAGGGGTCCAGGATCACCCCTCCACTTT. Its protein product is CSATLRGPGSPLHF.

This chain connects TRBV4-1 to TRBJ2-7, with D possibly matching TRBD1 (6 bases). Trimming stripped 0 bases from V and 2 bases from J, with 11 bases between. Germline values: CDR1 MGHRA, CDR2 YSYEKL. CDR3 size: 15 residues. CDR3 nucleotide sequence: TGCGCCAGCAGCCAAGAAGGTGCAGGGGCCTACGAGCAGTACTTC. This encodes CASSQEGAGAYEQYF.

This chain joins TRBV12-3 or TRBV12-4 and TRBJ2-1; no definite D call. V lost 1 base and J lost 0, with 13 bases in between. The CDR3 extends over 17 amino acids. The CDR3 spells CASSLGVSLGSYNEQFF. The CDR3 DNA sequence: TGTGCCAGCAGTTTAGGGGTATCTTTAGGCTCCTACAATGAGCAGTTCTTC.

CDR3 residues: CASSPGTATFNQPQHF. The DNA of the CDR3 is TGTGCCAGCAGCCCTGGGACAGCTACCTTCAATCAGCCCCAGCATTTT. This chain joins TRBV6-1 and TRBJ1-5, with 7 bases fitting TRBD1. CDR1 is MNHNS and CDR2 is SASEGT in the germline V gene. Unmatched junction bases numbered 11, after V lost 6 bases and J lost 3 bases. This CDR3 is 16 amino acids long.

The rearrangement joins TRBV7-2 to TRBJ1-1, with D possibly TRBD1 on 5 matching bases. The CDR3 has 15 residues. From germline, CDR1 is SGHTA and CDR2 FQGNSA. Trimming cost V 5 bases and J 3 bases, with 16 bases left between them. The CDR3: CASSRLLGLYTEAFF. DNA for the CDR3: TGTGCCAGCAGCCGCCTCCTGGGGCTGTACACTGAAGCTTTCTTT.

This clonotype was detected only a few times. The chain uses TRBV5-1 and TRBJ2-2, with 9 bases aligning to TRBD1. This CDR3 is 15 amino acids long. CDR1 and CDR2 from the germline V gene are SGHRS and YFSETQ. Germline trimming cut 4 bases from V and 4 bases from J; bases unmatched to any gene: 5. The CDR3 DNA reads TGCGCCAGCAGCCGGGACAGGGCGAGCACCGGGGAGCTGTTTTTT. It translates to CASSRDRASTGELFF.

V gene TRBV11-2 combines with J gene TRBJ1-3; a weak D match, TRBD1 (6 bases). CDR1 and CDR2 from the germline V gene are SGHAT and FQNNGV. Trimming took 5 bases from V and 0 from J, leaving 11 bases between them. This CDR3 is 15 amino acids long. CDR3 coding DNA: TGTGCCAGCAGCCCACAGGGCTACTCTGGAAACACCATATATTTT. It translates to CASSPQGYSGNTIYF.

The chain employs TRBV7-9 and TRBJ1-1; a weak D match, TRBD1 (5 bases). V lost 5 bases to trimming and J lost 7 bases, with 11 bases between them. The V gene's germline CDR1 is SEHNR and CDR2 FQNEAQ (reference sequence). The CDR3 covers 12 residues. DNA for the CDR3: TGTGCCAGCAGCCCCAGACAGATTGAAGCTTTCTTT. As protein: CASSPRQIEAFF.

V and J are TRBV4-3 and TRBJ2-5; D possibly matches TRBD1 or TRBD2 (5 bases each). CDR1 and CDR2 from the germline V gene are LGHNA and YSLEER. Trimming pared 4 bases from V and 5 bases from J, leaving 17 bases between. The CDR3 runs to 15 residues. CDR3 nucleotides: TGCGCCAGCAGCCCTTCGGGACCGCTCGGGGAGACCCAGTACTTC. Translation: CASSPSGPLGETQYF.

DNA of the CDR3: TGCAGTGCTAGACCTACAGACAGCCGTTCCTACAATGAGCAGTTCTTC. Amino acids: CSARPTDSRSYNEQFF. V is TRBV20-1 and J is TRBJ2-1, with D perhaps TRBD1 (5 bases). V lost 2 bases and J lost 1, with 15 bases in between. The CDR3 runs to 16 residues. Germline V gene lookup returns CDR1 DFQATT and CDR2 SNEGSKA (reference sequence).

This clonotype was detected only a few times. The chain joins TRBV19 to TRBJ1-5; 8 bases line up with TRBD1. CDR1 is LNHDA, CDR2 SQIVND, per germline (reference sequence). Trimming at V came to 8 bases and at J to 7 bases, leaving 7 bases not matched to a gene. The CDR3 extends over 13 amino acids. CDR3 loop: CASSAGGVQPQHF. In DNA, the CDR3 is TGTGCCAGTTCTGCAGGGGGCGTGCAGCCCCAGCATTTT.

The chain recombines TRBV5-4 with TRBJ2-2; the D is unclear. The V and J ends lost 4 bases and 6 bases respectively, with 16 bases between them. CDR1 and CDR2 (germline): SGHNT, YYREEE (reference sequence). The CDR3 runs 15 residues. CDR3 sequence reads: CASSPLGRPSGELFF. In DNA form, the CDR3 reads TGTGCCAGCAGCCCGCTGGGCAGGCCGTCCGGGGAGCTGTTTTTT. Full variable domain (missing parts from reference TRBV5-4 and TRBJ2-2): ETGVTQSPTHLIKTRGQQVTLRCSSQSGHNTVSWYQQALGQGPQFIFQYYREEENGRGNFPPRFSGLQFPNYSSELNVNALELDDSALYLCASSPLGRPSGELFFGEGSRLTVL.

The CDR3 DNA sequence: TGCGCCAGCAGCCAAGATCCTTTTCTGGCAGGGAATCAGCCCCAGCATTTT. Protein product: CASSQDPFLAGNQPQHF. The chain couples TRBV4-1 to TRBJ1-5, with D tentatively TRBD1 (5 bases). Germline lookup yields CDR1 MGHRA and CDR2 YSYEKL. V lost 0 bases to trimming and J lost 4 bases, with 16 bases between them. The CDR3 loop spans 17 amino acids.

This clonotype was seen only once. The rearrangement links TRBV7-3 to TRBJ1-1; D remains unclear. This CDR3 is 13 amino acids long. Trimming stripped 1 base from V and 8 bases from J, with 11 bases between. CDR1 and CDR2 (germline): SGHTA, FQGTGA. CDR3 DNA sequence: TGTGCCAGCAGCTTAAATCCTCTCGACGAAGCTTTCTTT. Its protein is CASSLNPLDEAFF.

This clonotype has a count of ten or more. The chain uses TRBV29-1 and TRBJ2-5; 7 positions match TRBD1. Germline V CDR1 and CDR2: SQVTM, ANQGSEA. The CDR3 loop spans 13 amino acids. J gave up 1 base and V 2 bases, and 1 base lay outside the gene matches. CDR3 DNA sequence: TGCAGCGTTGAACGGACAGGCCAAGAGACCCAGTACTTC. It translates to CSVERTGQETQYF.

This clonotype was found many times. The J gene is TRBJ1-1, the V gene TRBV5-5; D unclear. Germline assignment: CDR1 SGHKS and CDR2 YYEKEE (reference sequence). Trimming removed 0 bases from V and 1 base from J, with 7 bases in between. The CDR3 sequence is 14 residues long. CDR3 protein: CASSLATENTEAFF. In nucleotides, the CDR3 is TGTGCCAGCAGCTTGGCCACAGAGAACACTGAAGCTTTCTTT.

This clonotype was found a few times. The chain's CDR3 is CASNPLNSPLHF. CDR3 nucleotide sequence: TGTGCCAGCAACCCCCTTAATTCACCCCTCCACTTT. The V gene is TRBV21-1, the J gene TRBJ1-6. TRBV21-1 is a listed pseudogene. This CDR3 region has 12 residues.